This T cell receptor (beta chain) comes out of a study of OX40 agonist ivuxolimab in advanced cancers. General study findings and limits: At 0.1 to 3.0 mg/kg, clonal expansion of CD4+ and CD8+ blood T cells had occurred by week 6. The 0.1-3.0 mg/kg partial responders had among the lowest clonal expansion. In a subset of nonresponders, normalized T-cell clonal expansion was also low.

The ends were cut back, 3 bases at V and 5 bases at J, with 16 bases in the middle. This CDR3 contains 16 residues. The germline gives CDR1 KGHSH, CDR2 LQKENI. Here immunoSEQ multiplex PCR was the method, and the copy in TCRdb shows in-frame clones only, minus some. Found here are 81,000 or so clones, 70% to 90% of them singletons; the top ten hold less than 0.6%. Worth noting for this clone: As yet, its antigen is unknown.

This chain connects TRBV18 to TRBJ1-4; unclear D gene. Sequencing used CD4+ or CD8+ T cells sorted from blood, obtained in a trial of the OX40 agonist ivuxolimab. This sequence was found in an adult with an advanced solid tumor such as melanoma, head and neck, liver or kidney cancer. The CDR3 DNA is TGTGCCAGCTCACCGGTCATGGCAGCCAAGAATGAAAAACTGTTTTTT. Translated, it gives CASSPVMAAKNEKLFF. Together with reference TRBV18 and TRBJ1-4, the CDR3 gives the full variable domain: NAGVMQNPRHLVRRRGQEARLRCSPMKGHSHVYWYRQLPEEGLKFMVYLQKENIIDESGMPKERFSAEFPKEGPSILRIQQVVRGDSAAYFCASSPVMAAKNEKLFFGSGTQLSVL.